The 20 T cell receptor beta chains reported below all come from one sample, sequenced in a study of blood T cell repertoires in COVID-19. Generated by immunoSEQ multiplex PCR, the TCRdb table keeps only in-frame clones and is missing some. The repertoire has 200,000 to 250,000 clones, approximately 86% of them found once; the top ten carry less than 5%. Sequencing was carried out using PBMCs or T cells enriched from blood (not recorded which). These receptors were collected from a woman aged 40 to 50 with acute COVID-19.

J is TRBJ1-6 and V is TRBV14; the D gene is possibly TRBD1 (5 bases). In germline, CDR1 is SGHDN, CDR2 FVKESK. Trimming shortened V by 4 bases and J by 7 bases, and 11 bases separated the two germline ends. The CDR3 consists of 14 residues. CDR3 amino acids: CASSRNRLNSPLHF. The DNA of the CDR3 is TGTGCCAGCAGCCGGAACAGGTTAAATTCACCCCTCCACTTT.

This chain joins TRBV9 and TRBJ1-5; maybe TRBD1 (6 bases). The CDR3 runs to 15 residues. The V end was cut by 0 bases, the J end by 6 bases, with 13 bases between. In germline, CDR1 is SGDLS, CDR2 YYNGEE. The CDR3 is CASSVGEGVGQPQHF. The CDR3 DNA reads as TGTGCCAGCAGCGTAGGGGAGGGGGTCGGTCAGCCCCAGCATTTT.

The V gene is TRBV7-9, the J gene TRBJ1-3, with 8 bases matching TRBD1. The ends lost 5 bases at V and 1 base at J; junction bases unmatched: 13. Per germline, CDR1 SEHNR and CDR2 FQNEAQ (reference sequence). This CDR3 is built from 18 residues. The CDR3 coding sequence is TGTGCCAGCAGCAAAACAGGGACAGGAATGGGGTCTGGAAACACCATATATTTT. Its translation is CASSKTGTGMGSGNTIYF.

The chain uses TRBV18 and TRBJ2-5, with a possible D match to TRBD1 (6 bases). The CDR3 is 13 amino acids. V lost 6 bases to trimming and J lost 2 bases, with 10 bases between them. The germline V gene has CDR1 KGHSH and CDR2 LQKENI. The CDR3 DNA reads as TGTGCCAGCTCCCGAGACAGGCAAGAGACCCAGTACTTC. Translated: CASSRDRQETQYF.

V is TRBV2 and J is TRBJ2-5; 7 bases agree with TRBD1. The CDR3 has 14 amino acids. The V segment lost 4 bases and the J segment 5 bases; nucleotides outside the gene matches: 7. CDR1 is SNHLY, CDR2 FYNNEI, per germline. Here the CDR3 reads CASSVQGPLETQYF. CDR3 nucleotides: TGTGCCAGCAGTGTACAGGGGCCGCTTGAGACCCAGTACTTC. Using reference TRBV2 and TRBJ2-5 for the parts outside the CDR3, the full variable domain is EPEVTQTPSHQVTQMGQEVILRCVPISNHLYFYWYRQILGQKVEFLVSFYNNEISEKSEIFDDQFSVERPDGSNFTLKIRSTKLEDSAMYFCASSVQGPLETQYFGPGTRLLVL.

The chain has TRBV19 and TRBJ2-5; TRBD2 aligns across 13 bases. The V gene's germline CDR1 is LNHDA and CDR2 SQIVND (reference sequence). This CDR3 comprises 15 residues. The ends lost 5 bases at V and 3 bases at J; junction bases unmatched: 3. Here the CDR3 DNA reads TGTGCCAGTAGTCCCGGGACTAGCGGGGAAGAGACCCAGTACTTC. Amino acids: CASSPGTSGEETQYF.

The CDR3 DNA is TGTGCCAGCAGTTTGGGGGGACAGGGCGACCAGCCCCAGCATTTT. Its protein product is CASSLGGQGDQPQHF. The rearrangement uses TRBV28 and TRBJ1-5, with TRBD1 matching over 9 bases. Germline values: CDR1 MDHEN, CDR2 SYDVKM. The length of the CDR3 is 15 residues. The J segment lost 7 bases and the V segment lost 3 bases, leaving 7 bases of the junction unmatched.

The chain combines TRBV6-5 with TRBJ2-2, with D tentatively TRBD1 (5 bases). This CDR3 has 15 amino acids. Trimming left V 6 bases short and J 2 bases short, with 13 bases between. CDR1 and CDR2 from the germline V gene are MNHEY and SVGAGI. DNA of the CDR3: TGTGCCAGCAGAACCGGTGGGGCCAACACCGGGGAGCTGTTTTTT. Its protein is CASRTGGANTGELFF.

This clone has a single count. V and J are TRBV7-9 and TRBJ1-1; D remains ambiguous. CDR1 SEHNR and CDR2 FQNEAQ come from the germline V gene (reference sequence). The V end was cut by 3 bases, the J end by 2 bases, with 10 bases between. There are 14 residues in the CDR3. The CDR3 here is CASSFGEINTEAFF. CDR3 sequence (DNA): TGTGCCAGCAGCTTTGGGGAGATAAACACTGAAGCTTTCTTT.

The CDR3 DNA reads as TGTGCCAGCGCGAGGGGACAGCTAGGCGAGCAGTACTTC. This encodes CASARGQLGEQYF. The chain combines TRBV14 with TRBJ2-7, with 7 bases matching TRBD1. The V and J ends lost 8 bases and 6 bases, in that order; junction bases with no gene match: 10. The CDR3 has 13 amino acids. Germline lookup yields CDR1 SGHDN and CDR2 FVKESK.

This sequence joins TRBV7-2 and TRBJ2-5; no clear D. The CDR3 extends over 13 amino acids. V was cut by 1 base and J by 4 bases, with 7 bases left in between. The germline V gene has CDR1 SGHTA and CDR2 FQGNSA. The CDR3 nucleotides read TGTGCCAGCAGCTTAGAACAGCTAGAGACCCAGTACTTC. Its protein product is CASSLEQLETQYF.

CDR3 residues: CASEQTSSYEQYF. As DNA, the CDR3 is TGTGCCAGCGAACAGACCTCCTCCTACGAGCAGTACTTC. The chain joins TRBV27 to TRBJ2-7; unclear D gene. The CDR3 covers 13 residues. Between the trimmed V and J ends, which lost 8 bases and 0 bases, there was a span of 11 bases. Germline values: CDR1 MNHEY, CDR2 SMNVEV (reference sequence).

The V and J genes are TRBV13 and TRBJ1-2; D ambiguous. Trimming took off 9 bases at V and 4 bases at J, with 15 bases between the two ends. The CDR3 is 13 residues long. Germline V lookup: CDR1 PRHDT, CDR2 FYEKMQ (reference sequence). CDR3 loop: CARTEKCGYGYTF. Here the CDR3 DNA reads TGTGCCAGAACTGAGAAATGTGGCTATGGCTACACCTTC.

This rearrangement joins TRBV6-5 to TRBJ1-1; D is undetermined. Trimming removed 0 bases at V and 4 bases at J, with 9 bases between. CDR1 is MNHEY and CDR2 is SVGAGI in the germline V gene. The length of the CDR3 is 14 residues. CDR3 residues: CASSYSRVATEAFF. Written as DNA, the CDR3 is TGTGCCAGCAGTTACTCACGGGTAGCCACTGAAGCTTTCTTT.

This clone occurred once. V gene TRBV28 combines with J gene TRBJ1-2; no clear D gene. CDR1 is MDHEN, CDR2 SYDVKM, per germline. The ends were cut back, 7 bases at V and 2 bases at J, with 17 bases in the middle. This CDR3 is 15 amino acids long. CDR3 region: CASTDPRGRNYGYTF. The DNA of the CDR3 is TGTGCCAGCACGGACCCCCGGGGTAGGAACTATGGCTACACCTTC.

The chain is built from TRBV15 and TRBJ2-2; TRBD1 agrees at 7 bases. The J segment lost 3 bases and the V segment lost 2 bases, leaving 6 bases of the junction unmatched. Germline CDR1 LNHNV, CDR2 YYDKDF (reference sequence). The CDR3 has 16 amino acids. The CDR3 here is CATSRLRGQDTGELFF. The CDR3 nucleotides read TGTGCCACCAGCAGACTGAGGGGGCAGGACACCGGGGAGCTGTTTTTT.

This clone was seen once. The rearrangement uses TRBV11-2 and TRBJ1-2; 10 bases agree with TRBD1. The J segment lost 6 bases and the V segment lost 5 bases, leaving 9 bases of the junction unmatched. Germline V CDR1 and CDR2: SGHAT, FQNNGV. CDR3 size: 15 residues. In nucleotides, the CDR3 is TGTGCCAGCAGCCCAGTGACAGGGGGCCAAAATGGCTACACCTTC. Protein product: CASSPVTGGQNGYTF.

The CDR3 loop reads CASSYSGTGAKEQYF. For the CDR3, the DNA is TGTGCCAGCAGTTACTCCGGGACAGGGGCTAAAGAGCAGTACTTC. This chain connects TRBV6-5 to TRBJ2-7, with TRBD1 matching over 10 bases. CDR3 length: 15 residues. The trim removed 0 bases at V and 7 bases at J, leaving 6 bases unmatched. The germline gives CDR1 MNHEY, CDR2 SVGAGI.

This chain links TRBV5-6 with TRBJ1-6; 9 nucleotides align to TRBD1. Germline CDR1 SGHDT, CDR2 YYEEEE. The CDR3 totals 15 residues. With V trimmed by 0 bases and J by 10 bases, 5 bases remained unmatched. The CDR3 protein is CASSLEGQGRSPLHF. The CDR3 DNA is TGTGCCAGCAGCTTGGAGGGACAGGGAAGATCACCCCTCCACTTT.

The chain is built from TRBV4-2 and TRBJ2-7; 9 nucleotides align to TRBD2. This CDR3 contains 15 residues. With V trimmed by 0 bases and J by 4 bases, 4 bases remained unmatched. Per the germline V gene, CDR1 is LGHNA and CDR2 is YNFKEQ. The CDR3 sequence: CASSQELAGLYEQYF. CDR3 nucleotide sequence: TGTGCCAGCAGCCAAGAGCTAGCGGGATTATACGAGCAGTACTTC.